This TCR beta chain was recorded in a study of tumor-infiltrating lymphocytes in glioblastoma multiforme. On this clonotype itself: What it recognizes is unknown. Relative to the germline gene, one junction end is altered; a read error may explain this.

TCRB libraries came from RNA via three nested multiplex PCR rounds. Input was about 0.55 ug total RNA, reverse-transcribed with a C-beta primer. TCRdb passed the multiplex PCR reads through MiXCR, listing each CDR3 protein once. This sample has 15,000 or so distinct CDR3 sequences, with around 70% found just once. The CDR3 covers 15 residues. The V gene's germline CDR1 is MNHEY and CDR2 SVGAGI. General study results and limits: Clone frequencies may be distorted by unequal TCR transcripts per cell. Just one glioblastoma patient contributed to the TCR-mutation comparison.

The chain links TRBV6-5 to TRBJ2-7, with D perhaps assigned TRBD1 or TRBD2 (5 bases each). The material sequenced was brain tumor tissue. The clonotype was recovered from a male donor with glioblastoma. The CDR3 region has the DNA TGTGCCAGTAATTACTCGGGGCAGGTCGGCTACGAGCAGCACTTC. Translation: CASNYSGQVGYEQHF.